The present TCR beta chain was sequenced within a study of T-cell reconstitution after alpha-beta-depleted transplantation in children. This clonotype was seen a few times. Researchers prepared the TCRbeta library using unique molecular identifiers, the study reports. TCRdb called the PCR reads again in MiXCR, with one record for every CDR3 protein. The data contain about 410,000 distinct CDR3 sequences, roughly 22% of them singletons. Deletions cut 4 bases from V and 2 bases from J, with 15 bases between. This CDR3 has 14 residues. Germline V gene sequence: CDR1 DFQATT, CDR2 SNEGSKA (reference sequence).

The V and J genes are TRBV20-1 and TRBJ2-7, with a weak D call TRBD2 (6 bases). The TCR was taken from a human donor who donated a stem cell graft to a child with acute myeloid leukemia. The sample in question was PBMCs from the stem cell graft donor, obtained from the stem cell graft. This CDR3 reads CSAISGLPAYEQYF. CDR3 nucleotides: TGCAGTGCTATCTCAGGACTACCAGCCTACGAGCAGTACTTC.